The 32 T cell receptor beta chains below come from one sample, sequenced in a study of T cell responses to AZD1222 COVID-19 vaccine listed by TCRdb under 2021. Libraries were made using the immunoSEQ multiplex PCR assay. As stored in TCRdb, this immuneACCESS dataset retains in-frame rearrangements with V and J assigned. A fraction of the clones does not appear; measured against another copy, unresolved V genes explain less than half of the discrepancy, and the remainder lacks a known reason. In this sample the table shows roughly 120,000 clones, 91% of which occur a single time. Clones ranked in the top ten supply approximately 3% of the sample. The sample's time point label is to be understood as: baseline before first vaccination. The sample in question was peripheral blood, obtained on day 0 of AZD1222 vaccination. Receptors were obtained from an adult in good health.

The genes are TRBV5-6 and TRBJ1-5; no clear D gene. The CDR3 runs to 14 residues. V lost 0 bases to trimming and J lost 4 bases, with 8 bases between them. CDR1 SGHDT and CDR2 YYEEEE come from the germline V gene. The CDR3 bases are TGTGCCAGCAGCTTGGGACGGGTTAATCAGCCCCAGCATTTT. It translates to CASSLGRVNQPQHF.

The chain couples TRBV6-5 to TRBJ1-3, with D perhaps matching TRBD1 (6 bases). Trimming took 8 bases from V and 11 from J, leaving 25 bases between them. This CDR3 is 15 amino acids long. The V gene's germline CDR1 is MNHEY and CDR2 SVGAGI. DNA for the CDR3: TGTGCCAGCTTTCCGGGTCCGGCAGTACGGGGGCCCATATATTTT. As protein: CASFPGPAVRGPIYF.

V usage is TRBV9 and J usage is TRBJ1-2; 7 nucleotides align to TRBD1. V shed 0 bases and J 3 bases; nucleotides not matched to a gene: 11. The CDR3 extends over 17 amino acids. Germline CDR1 reads SGDLS; CDR2 reads YYNGEE. CDR3 amino acids: CASSVGAGGQDDYGYTF. CDR3 DNA sequence: TGTGCCAGCAGCGTAGGGGCAGGGGGGCAGGATGACTATGGCTACACCTTC.

This clone was observed a single time. V usage is TRBV11-1 and J usage is TRBJ1-2, with D possibly being TRBD1 (6 bases). This CDR3 is 13 amino acids long. Germline V lookup: CDR1 SGHAT, CDR2 FQDESV (reference sequence). Between the trimmed V and J ends, which lost 6 bases and 2 bases, there was a span of 10 bases. The DNA of the CDR3 is TGTGCCAGCAGATCCACAGGGAACTATGGCTACACCTTC. Protein product: CASRSTGNYGYTF.

In its sample, this clone was seen once. V gene TRBV4-1 combines with J gene TRBJ1-5, with D uncertain. Germline V gene lookup returns CDR1 MGHRA and CDR2 YSYEKL. CDR3 size: 15 residues. The V end was cut by 2 bases, the J end by 6 bases, with 14 bases between. The CDR3 protein is CASSQFSSVVQPQHF. The CDR3, as DNA: TGCGCCAGCAGCCAATTTAGTTCGGTCGTTCAGCCCCAGCATTTT.

The chain is built from TRBV9 and TRBJ1-2; D unresolved. With 6 bases removed from V and 8 bases from J, the gap between germline ends came to 23 bases. The CDR3 sequence is 15 residues long. Per germline, CDR1 SGDLS and CDR2 YYNGEE. For the CDR3, the DNA is TGTGCCAGCAACGGAGGAGGGCTCCCATTAAGGGGCTACACCTTC. Protein: CASNGGGLPLRGYTF.

This clone showed up just once. The chain links TRBV5-1 to TRBJ1-3, with D possibly matching TRBD1 (6 bases). Trimming removed 3 bases at V and 0 bases at J, with 7 bases between. CDR3 length: 14 residues. Per the germline V gene, CDR1 is SGHRS and CDR2 is YFSETQ. The chain's CDR3 is CASSWTASGNTIYF. The CDR3 nucleotides are TGCGCCAGCAGCTGGACAGCCTCTGGAAACACCATATATTTT.

This clone was recorded once. The rearrangement uses TRBV30 and TRBJ2-7; no firm D call. Germline V gives CDR1 GTSNPN, CDR2 SVGIG (reference sequence). Between the trimmed V and J ends, which lost 1 base and 4 bases, there was a span of 8 bases. CDR3 length: 12 amino acids. CDR3 protein: CAWSATGYEQYF. CDR3 in DNA: TGTGCCTGGAGTGCTACCGGATACGAGCAGTACTTC.

The gene calls are TRBV30 and TRBJ1-6, with D unresolved. V lost 7 bases, J lost 7 bases, and 14 bases lay in between. This CDR3 is 13 amino acids long. Germline-derived CDR1 and CDR2 are GTSNPN and SVGIG (reference sequence). The DNA of the CDR3 is TGTGCCTCCCGGGATCAGGAAAATTCACCCCTCCACTTT. Amino acid sequence: CASRDQENSPLHF.

This chain links TRBV7-9 with TRBJ1-2, with TRBD1 matching 9 bases. The V segment lost 5 bases and the J segment 4 bases; nucleotides outside the gene matches: 11. The length of the CDR3 is 16 residues. Germline CDR1 reads SEHNR; CDR2 reads FQNEAQ (reference sequence). CDR3 loop: CASSSTGQGPVYGYTF. CDR3 DNA sequence: TGTGCCAGCAGCAGCACGGGACAGGGACCTGTCTATGGCTACACCTTC.

This chain links TRBV6-2 or TRBV6-3 with TRBJ2-1; 13 bases are shared with TRBD2. Trimming took 3 bases from V and 6 from J; bases not matched to a gene: 11. CDR1 is MNHEY, CDR2 SVGEGT, per germline. This CDR3 is built from 18 residues. The CDR3 loop is CASSYFRGLAGVGNEQFF. The DNA for the CDR3 is TGTGCCAGCAGTTATTTCCGCGGACTAGCGGGAGTCGGCAATGAGCAGTTCTTC.

This chain connects TRBV5-1 to TRBJ2-7, with D unresolved. The V and J ends lost 4 bases and 0 bases respectively, with 14 bases between them. Germline CDR1 SGHRS, CDR2 YFSETQ. The CDR3 consists of 15 residues. In DNA form, the CDR3 reads TGCGCCAGCAGCATCGCGCTAGGTTCCTCCTACGAGCAGTACTTC. Translating it yields CASSIALGSSYEQYF.

The rearrangement joins TRBV7-3 to TRBJ1-1, with D maybe TRBD1 (5 bases). Trimming took 4 bases from V and 3 from J, leaving 6 bases between them. The CDR3 runs 12 residues. Per germline, CDR1 SGHTA and CDR2 FQGTGA. Written as DNA, the CDR3 is TGTGCCAGCAGCTCCAGGGACACTGAAGCTTTCTTT. This sequence encodes CASSSRDTEAFF.

The rearrangement joins TRBV21-1 to TRBJ2-6; the table gives TRBD2 as D, unverified against the DNA. TRBV21-1 counts as a pseudogene. The CDR3 has 16 residues. The CDR3 nucleotides read TGTGCCAGCACTCTCCGGAGGCGGCCTGGGGCCAACGTCCTGACTTTC. Its protein product is CASTLRRRPGANVLTF.

The genes are TRBV9 and TRBJ1-4; the D is unclear. V gave up 4 bases and J gave up 1 base, with 11 bases separating them. The CDR3 consists of 15 residues. Germline CDR1 is SGDLS and CDR2 is YYNGEE. CDR3 nucleotides: TGTGCCAGCAGCTACGGGGAGGGAACTAATGAAAAACTGTTTTTT. This sequence encodes CASSYGEGTNEKLFF.

This clone was picked up a small number of times. The genes are TRBV30 and TRBJ2-2, with TRBD2 matching 11 bases. This CDR3 contains 17 residues. Trimming removed 3 bases from V and 4 bases from J; junction bases left unmatched: 10. Per germline, CDR1 GTSNPN and CDR2 SVGIG (reference sequence). CDR3 DNA: TGTGCCTGGAGGAGATTGGTTCTAGCGGGAGGCACCGGGGAGCTGTTTTTT. Protein sequence: CAWRRLVLAGGTGELFF.

The chain recombines TRBV30 with TRBJ2-1; D unresolved. The CDR3 sequence is 14 residues long. V was cut by 0 bases and J by 2 bases, with 8 bases left in between. The V gene's germline CDR1 is GTSNPN and CDR2 SVGIG (reference sequence). Here the CDR3 reads CAWSVSLAYNEQFF. CDR3 bases: TGTGCCTGGAGTGTTTCGCTGGCCTACAATGAGCAGTTCTTC.

The chain combines TRBV27 with TRBJ2-1, with 7 bases identical to TRBD2. Trimming took 6 bases from V and 5 from J; bases not matched to a gene: 10. The CDR3 has 15 amino acids. Germline V gives CDR1 MNHEY, CDR2 SMNVEV (reference sequence). CDR3 region: CASSFPGRAHNEQFF. The CDR3 coding sequence is TGTGCCAGCAGCTTCCCTGGGAGGGCCCACAATGAGCAGTTCTTC.

Only one count was recorded for this clone. The chain employs TRBV14 and TRBJ2-5; 7 bases match TRBD1. This CDR3 comprises 15 residues. J gave up 4 bases and V 1 base, and 6 bases lay outside the gene matches. Germline V gene data show CDR1 as SGHDN and CDR2 as FVKESK. The CDR3 spells CASSQAGTEGETQYF. CDR3 sequence (DNA): TGTGCCAGCAGCCAAGCAGGGACAGAGGGAGAGACCCAGTACTTC.

The chain couples TRBV7-6 to TRBJ2-5; 8 positions agree with TRBD2. In germline, CDR1 is SGHVS, CDR2 FNYEAQ. This CDR3 region has 15 residues. Trimming removed 5 bases from V and 4 bases from J; junction bases left unmatched: 9. CDR3 in DNA: TGTGCCAGCAGCCCGTCGGGAGGGCCGTTAGAGACCCAGTACTTC. This encodes CASSPSGGPLETQYF.

The rearrangement uses TRBV19 and TRBJ1-4; 9 positions agree with TRBD1. CDR1 and CDR2 (germline): LNHDA, SQIVND (reference sequence). The CDR3 is made up of 16 amino acids. J lost 0 bases, V lost 7 bases, and 6 bases had no gene match. CDR3 in amino acids: CASKDRGRATNEKLFF. The CDR3 DNA reads TGTGCCAGTAAGGACAGGGGCCGGGCAACTAATGAAAAACTGTTTTTT.

The chain is built from TRBV5-8 and TRBJ2-7; 9 positions match TRBD1. V lost 2 bases to trimming and J lost 7 bases; unmatched junction nucleotides: 4. CDR1 is SGHTS, CDR2 YDEGEE, per germline. The CDR3 runs to 13 residues. The CDR3 is CASSLQGAEEQYF. CDR3 nucleotides: TGTGCCAGCAGCTTACAGGGGGCTGAAGAGCAGTACTTC. The whole variable domain, filled in from reference TRBV5-8 and TRBJ2-7, reads EAGVTQSPTHLIKTRGQQATLRCSPISGHTSVYWYQQALGLGLQFLLWYDEGEERNRGNFPPRFSGRQFPNYSSELNVNALELEDSALYLCASSLQGAEEQYFGPGTRLTVT.

V usage is TRBV5-5 and J usage is TRBJ2-7; 10 nucleotides match TRBD1. The germline gives CDR1 SGHKS, CDR2 YYEKEE (reference sequence). CDR3 size: 16 residues. V trimming: 1 base; J trimming: 4 bases; junction bases outside the gene matches: 8. The CDR3 DNA reads as TGTGCCAGCAGCTTGTGGTTACAGGGACAGGGGTACGAGCAGTACTTC. Translating gives CASSLWLQGQGYEQYF.

The J gene is TRBJ2-7, the V gene TRBV5-8, with D perhaps matching TRBD1 (6 bases). The CDR3 spans 15 residues. Looked up from germline, CDR1 is SGHTS and CDR2 is YDEGEE. V lost 2 bases and J 3 bases, leaving 15 bases between the germline ends. Here the CDR3 reads CASSFRRDRSYEQYF. CDR3 in DNA: TGTGCCAGCAGCTTTAGGCGAGACAGGAGCTACGAGCAGTACTTC.

V gene TRBV6-1 combines with J gene TRBJ2-7; the D gene is possibly TRBD1 (5 bases). The V gene's germline CDR1 is MNHNS and CDR2 SASEGT. This CDR3 contains 17 residues. Trimming shortened V by 4 bases and J by 2 bases, and 21 bases separated the two germline ends. The DNA of the CDR3 is TGTGCCAGCAGTGGCAAGGGTTTCGGTCAGGGTACCTACGAGCAGTACTTC. Its translation is CASSGKGFGQGTYEQYF.

In this sample, this clone turned up once. The chain links TRBV5-1 to TRBJ1-4; D is uncertain. Germline loops: CDR1 SGHRS, CDR2 YFSETQ. V lost 0 bases and J 1 base, leaving 7 bases between the germline ends. CDR3 size: 15 residues. CDR3 in amino acids: CASSLGWRTNEKLFF. The CDR3 DNA is TGCGCCAGCAGCTTGGGTTGGAGAACTAATGAAAAACTGTTTTTT.

The genes are TRBV6-5 and TRBJ2-5; D possibly matches TRBD1 or TRBD2 (5 bases each). There are 15 residues in the CDR3. Germline CDR1 reads MNHEY; CDR2 reads SVGAGI. The V end lost 0 bases, the J end lost 4 bases, and 12 bases lay between the germline ends. The CDR3 nucleotides are TGTGCCAGCAGTTACTCGTGGGGCGAGGGAGAGACCCAGTACTTC. Encoded protein: CASSYSWGEGETQYF.

This clone appeared once. The chain couples TRBV5-1 to TRBJ2-2; 7 bases agree with TRBD1. Germline CDR1 is SGHRS and CDR2 is YFSETQ. J gave up 1 base and V 0 bases, and 3 bases lay outside the gene matches. This CDR3 comprises 16 residues. This chain's CDR3 is CASSLAGQRNTGELFF. The CDR3 DNA is TGCGCCAGCAGCTTGGCGGGACAGAGGAACACCGGGGAGCTGTTTTTT.

In DNA form, the CDR3 reads TGTGCCAGCAGCTTGGGGGGGACCTATGGCTACACCTTC. As protein: CASSLGGTYGYTF. The rearrangement uses TRBV5-8 and TRBJ1-2; D possibly corresponds to TRBD1 (5 bases). Germline CDR1 SGHTS, CDR2 YDEGEE. The CDR3 has 13 amino acids. V lost 0 bases to trimming and J lost 4 bases, with 7 bases between them.

The J gene is TRBJ1-1, the V gene TRBV6-5, with D tentatively TRBD1 (5 bases). Per the germline V gene, CDR1 is MNHEY and CDR2 is SVGAGI. V lost 4 bases to trimming and J lost 0 bases, with 9 bases between them. The CDR3 runs to 14 residues. The CDR3 DNA reads TGTGCCAGCAGTTCGCAGGGTCTGAACACTGAAGCTTTCTTT. It yields the protein CASSSQGLNTEAFF.

V usage is TRBV20-1 and J usage is TRBJ2-1, with D possibly matching TRBD2 (6 bases). The CDR3 runs to 11 residues. Germline V gene lookup returns CDR1 DFQATT and CDR2 SNEGSKA (reference sequence). The CDR3: CTASAYNEQFF. The DNA for the CDR3 is TGCACCGCTAGCGCCTACAATGAGCAGTTCTTC.

This clone was counted a single time. V gene TRBV29-1 combines with J gene TRBJ1-1; D is ambiguous. The CDR3 sequence is 13 residues long. CDR1 SQVTM and CDR2 ANQGSEA come from the germline V gene. The ends were cut back, 2 bases at V and 8 bases at J, with 15 bases in the middle. The CDR3 DNA sequence: TGCAGCGTTGAAAGATCATTGGAGCCAGAAGCTTTCTTT. As protein: CSVERSLEPEAFF.